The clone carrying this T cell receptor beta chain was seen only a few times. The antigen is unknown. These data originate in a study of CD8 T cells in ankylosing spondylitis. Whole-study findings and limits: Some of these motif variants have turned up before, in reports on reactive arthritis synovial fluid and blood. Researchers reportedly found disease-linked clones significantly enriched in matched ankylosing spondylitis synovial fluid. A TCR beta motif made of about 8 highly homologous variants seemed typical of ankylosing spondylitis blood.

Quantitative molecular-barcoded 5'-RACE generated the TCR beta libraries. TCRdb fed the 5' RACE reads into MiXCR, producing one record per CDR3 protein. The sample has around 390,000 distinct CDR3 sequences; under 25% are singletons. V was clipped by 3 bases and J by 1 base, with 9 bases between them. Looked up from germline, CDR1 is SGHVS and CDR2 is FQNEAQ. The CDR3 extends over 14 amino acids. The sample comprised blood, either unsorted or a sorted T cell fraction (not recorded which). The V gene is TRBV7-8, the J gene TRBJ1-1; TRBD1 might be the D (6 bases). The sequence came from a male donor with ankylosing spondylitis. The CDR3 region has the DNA TGTGCCAGCAGCTTTGGGGGGCAGAACACTGAAGCTTTCTTT. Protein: CASSFGGQNTEAFF.